The 2 T cell receptor beta chains reported below all come from one sample, sequenced in a study of shared clonotypes between healthy human individuals. Generated by immunoSEQ multiplex PCR, the TCRdb table keeps only in-frame clones and is missing some. The data show millions of clones, with roughly 94% seen just once and 0.1% to 0.15% held by the top ten. Material for sequencing was naive CD4+ T cells sorted from blood. Regarding subset: CD45RA+ positively selected. The source is a man aged 18 to 29 in good health.

This clone showed up just once. The gene calls are TRBV20-1 and TRBJ2-5; 8 positions match TRBD1. J lost 10 bases, V lost 2 bases, and 3 bases had no gene match. The CDR3 consists of 11 residues. Germline lookup yields CDR1 DFQATT and CDR2 SNEGSKA (reference sequence). The CDR3: CSARYRGDQYF. The CDR3 DNA sequence: TGCAGTGCTAGATACAGGGGGGACCAGTACTTC.

The chain links TRBV4-2 to TRBJ2-7; D is perhaps TRBD1 or TRBD2 (6 bases each). This CDR3 comprises 16 residues. CDR1 LGHNA and CDR2 YNFKEQ come from the germline V gene. The V end was cut by 1 base, the J end by 2 bases, with 15 bases between. The CDR3 DNA is TGTGCCAGCAGCCAAGCGGGGGCTTCCAAACCCTACGAGCAGTACTTC. It codes for CASSQAGASKPYEQYF.